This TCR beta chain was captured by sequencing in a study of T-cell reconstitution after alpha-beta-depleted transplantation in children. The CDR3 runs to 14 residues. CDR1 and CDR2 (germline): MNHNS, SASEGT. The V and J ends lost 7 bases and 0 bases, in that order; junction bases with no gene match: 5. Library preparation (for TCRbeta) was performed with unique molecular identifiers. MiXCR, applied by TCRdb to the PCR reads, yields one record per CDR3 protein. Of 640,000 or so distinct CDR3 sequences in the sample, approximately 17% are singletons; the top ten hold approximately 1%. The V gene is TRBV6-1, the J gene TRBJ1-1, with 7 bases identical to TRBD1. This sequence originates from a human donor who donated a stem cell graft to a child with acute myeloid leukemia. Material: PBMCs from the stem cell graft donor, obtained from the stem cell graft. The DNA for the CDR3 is TGTGCCAGCACCCGGGGACAGCTGAACACTGAAGCTTTCTTT. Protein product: CASTRGQLNTEAFF.